The 18 T cell receptor beta chains listed next were all sequenced from one sample in a study of identical twins. From the 5' RACE reads, TCRdb called clonotypes with MiXCR, one entry per CDR3 protein. The sample has nearly 900,000 distinct CDR3 sequences; more than 9% are singletons. The same data also went into a second study, on yellow fever vaccine responses in identical twins.

Material: PBMCs. Every receptor here comes from a woman between 18 and 29 years old in good health.

The CDR3 protein is CASTGTSGRYYEQYF. The CDR3 coding sequence is TGTGCCAGCACGGGGACTAGCGGGAGATATTACGAGCAGTACTTC. The rearrangement links TRBV28 to TRBJ2-7; 14 nucleotides align to TRBD2. The length of the CDR3 is 15 residues. Germline V lookup: CDR1 MDHEN, CDR2 SYDVKM. After removal of 7 bases from V and 4 bases from J, the junction contained 6 bases not matched to a gene.

Ten or more counts support this clonotype. The chain employs TRBV18 and TRBJ1-1; no clear D gene. Per the germline V gene, CDR1 is KGHSH and CDR2 is LQKENI. There are 14 residues in the CDR3. V was cut by 0 bases and J by 7 bases, with 12 bases left in between. In DNA form, the CDR3 reads TGTGCCAGCTCACCACCGAGCGTTTCCAGTGAAGCTTTCTTT. It translates to CASSPPSVSSEAFF.

This clonotype was seen a handful of times. This rearrangement joins TRBV18 to TRBJ2-6; no definite D call. Germline V CDR1 and CDR2: KGHSH, LQKENI. The V and J ends lost 2 bases and 1 base respectively, with 6 bases between them. The CDR3 contains 15 residues. DNA for the CDR3: TGTGCCAGCTCACCAGTAGAATCTGGGGCCAACGTCCTGACTTTC. Translating gives CASSPVESGANVLTF.

The chain combines TRBV6-5 with TRBJ1-2; D may be TRBD1 (6 bases). Germline V gene sequence: CDR1 MNHEY, CDR2 SVGAGI. This CDR3 comprises 13 residues. V lost 2 bases to trimming and J lost 8 bases, with 12 bases between them. The chain's CDR3 is CASSYGETGGYTF. CDR3 DNA sequence: TGTGCCAGCAGTTACGGGGAGACAGGCGGCTACACCTTC.

For the CDR3, the DNA is TGTGCCAGCAGTTTAACATACCTCCACTCTAACTATGGCTACACCTTC. This translates into CASSLTYLHSNYGYTF. V gene TRBV27 combines with J gene TRBJ1-2, with unresolved D. The CDR3 spans 16 residues. Germline loops: CDR1 MNHEY, CDR2 SMNVEV (reference sequence). V was pared by 2 bases and J by 0 bases, with 13 bases between.

The chain is built from TRBV5-6 and TRBJ1-2; D is ambiguous. Germline lookup yields CDR1 SGHDT and CDR2 YYEEEE. The CDR3 is 11 residues long. The V end was cut by 1 base, the J end by 8 bases, with 6 bases between. In nucleotides, the CDR3 is TGTGCCAGCAGCTTGTTGAGCGGCTACACCTTC. Translating gives CASSLLSGYTF.

This chain links TRBV12-3 or TRBV12-4 with TRBJ2-5, with a tentative D call TRBD1 (6 bases). V was clipped by 4 bases and J by 7 bases, with 13 bases between them. The CDR3 is 13 residues long. The CDR3 reads CASSYQTRGTQYF. For the CDR3, the DNA is TGTGCCAGCAGTTACCAGACCAGGGGGACCCAGTACTTC.

This clonotype was observed a few times. The gene calls are TRBV6-2 or TRBV6-3 and TRBJ1-4; no clear D. CDR1 MNHEY and CDR2 SVGEGT come from the germline V gene. This CDR3 has 21 residues. The V end lost 3 bases, the J end lost 0 bases, and 26 bases lay between the germline ends. As DNA, the CDR3 is TGTGCCAGCAGTTATTCGACACCGGGTTCCAAACATCCTTCAACTAATGAAAAACTGTTTTTT. This gives the protein CASSYSTPGSKHPSTNEKLFF.

The chain is built from TRBV6-2 or TRBV6-3 and TRBJ2-7; 7 positions match TRBD1. This CDR3 contains 15 residues. The V gene end was trimmed by 6 bases and the J gene end by 4 bases; junction bases not matched to a gene: 12. CDR1 is MNHEY, CDR2 SVGEGT, per germline. CDR3 sequence: CASSRPQGYFYEQYF. The CDR3 DNA sequence: TGTGCCAGCAGCCGCCCACAGGGGTACTTTTACGAGCAGTACTTC.

The gene calls are TRBV5-6 and TRBJ2-1, with D perhaps matching TRBD1 or TRBD2 (5 bases each). Per the germline V gene, CDR1 is SGHDT and CDR2 is YYEEEE. CDR3 length: 14 residues. V dropped 4 bases and J dropped 5 bases, with 13 bases sitting between them. CDR3 coding DNA: TGTGCCAGCAGCAGTGGGGACGGTCACAATGAGCAGTTCTTC. The encoded protein is CASSSGDGHNEQFF.

This clonotype was seen a handful of times. The chain uses TRBV12-3 or TRBV12-4 and TRBJ1-4; 7 nucleotides line up with TRBD1. V dropped 6 bases and J dropped 5; count of bases not matched to a gene: 12. This CDR3 spans 16 amino acids. For the CDR3, the DNA is TGTGCCAGCAGCCCCACAGGGGAGGCGGTGAATGAAAAACTGTTTTTT. Its translation is CASSPTGEAVNEKLFF.

This clonotype was seen only a few times. J is TRBJ2-2 and V is TRBV24-1; 11 bases agree with TRBD1. The CDR3 loop spans 16 amino acids. V lost 3 bases, J lost 4 bases, and 3 bases stayed unmatched. Germline assignment: CDR1 KGHDR and CDR2 SFDVKD. The CDR3, as DNA: TGTGCCACCAGTGATCCCGGGACAGGGGGCACCGGGGAGCTGTTTTTT. This translates into CATSDPGTGGTGELFF.

This chain connects TRBV12-3 or TRBV12-4 to TRBJ1-5, with D possibly matching TRBD1 (5 bases). V was pared by 3 bases and J by 7 bases, with 10 bases between. CDR3 length equals 13 residues. The CDR3 loop reads CASSFRAQQPQHF. CDR3 sequence (DNA): TGTGCCAGCAGTTTCAGGGCCCAACAGCCCCAGCATTTT.

CDR3 sequence reads: CATSDSPSPSSYNEQFF. The CDR3 DNA sequence: TGTGCCACCAGTGATTCTCCGTCTCCGAGCTCCTACAATGAGCAGTTCTTC. V and J are TRBV24-1 and TRBJ2-1; D not resolved. The CDR3 consists of 17 residues. Germline V lookup: CDR1 KGHDR, CDR2 SFDVKD. Trimming cost V 2 bases and J 0 bases, with 13 bases left between them.

In this sample, this clonotype turned up a few times. The chain employs TRBV20-1 and TRBJ2-1, with a possible D match to TRBD2 (6 bases). Per germline, CDR1 DFQATT and CDR2 SNEGSKA (reference sequence). Trimming took off 6 bases at V and 0 bases at J, with 12 bases between the two ends. This CDR3 region has 14 residues. CDR3 amino acids: CSATGLLSYNEQFF. CDR3 sequence (DNA): TGCAGTGCCACGGGACTCCTCTCCTACAATGAGCAGTTCTTC.

This clonotype was detected many times. The gene calls are TRBV6-5 and TRBJ1-3; a weak D match, TRBD1 (5 bases). The CDR3 totals 12 residues. The germline V gene has CDR1 MNHEY and CDR2 SVGAGI. The V and J ends lost 8 bases and 4 bases respectively, with 9 bases between them. The CDR3 sequence is CASGALGNTIYF. The CDR3, as DNA: TGTGCCAGCGGGGCTCTAGGAAACACCATATATTTT.

The chain links TRBV3-1 to TRBJ2-1; D gene uncertain. The CDR3 has 14 amino acids. The V gene's germline CDR1 is LGHDT and CDR2 YNNKEL (reference sequence). Trimming left V 0 bases short and J 9 bases short, with 12 bases between. In nucleotides, the CDR3 is TGTGCCAGCAGCCAAGAAGACATTGCCCGTGAGCAGTTCTTC. Amino acid sequence: CASSQEDIAREQFF.

The chain recombines TRBV10-3 with TRBJ2-1, with 9 bases aligning to TRBD1. Trimming cost V 6 bases and J 8 bases; bases outside gene matches: 8. The V gene's germline CDR1 is ENHRY and CDR2 SYGVKD. The CDR3 extends over 14 amino acids. CDR3 protein: CAISAGQGVYEQFF. As DNA, the CDR3 is TGTGCCATCAGCGCGGGACAGGGAGTATATGAGCAGTTCTTC.